This T cell receptor beta chain came from a study of cytomegalovirus exposure and HLA in healthy donors. The CDR3 extends over 13 amino acids. V dropped 5 bases and J dropped 5 bases, with 12 bases sitting between them. Looked up from germline, CDR1 is LNHNV and CDR2 is YYDKDF (reference sequence). Study-wide points: Later on, an analysis found that several of the most significant clusters appeared to be linked to common viral pathogens, which included parvovirus B19. TCR beta chains numbering some 160 were designated cytomegalovirus-associated. Owing to their indistinguishability, certain V segments, notably TRBV6-2 and TRBV6-3, were excluded. A cluster of highly shared sequence variants was likely a sequencing artifact.

With regard to this clone: What it binds is not known.

PCR involved 60 Vbeta and 13 Jbeta primers. TCRdb's copy holds only in-frame clones and misses some; the assay was immunoSEQ multiplex PCR. This sample has more than 130,000 clones, with roughly 80% found just once. The sample comprised PBMCs. This TCR was sampled from a woman in her forties or fifties in good health and CMV-seronegative. The chain couples TRBV15 to TRBJ2-5; a possible D gene is TRBD2 (5 bases). CDR3 DNA sequence: TGTGCCACCAGCCCCCGACGGGGTGAGACCCAGTACTTC. Translation: CATSPRRGETQYF.